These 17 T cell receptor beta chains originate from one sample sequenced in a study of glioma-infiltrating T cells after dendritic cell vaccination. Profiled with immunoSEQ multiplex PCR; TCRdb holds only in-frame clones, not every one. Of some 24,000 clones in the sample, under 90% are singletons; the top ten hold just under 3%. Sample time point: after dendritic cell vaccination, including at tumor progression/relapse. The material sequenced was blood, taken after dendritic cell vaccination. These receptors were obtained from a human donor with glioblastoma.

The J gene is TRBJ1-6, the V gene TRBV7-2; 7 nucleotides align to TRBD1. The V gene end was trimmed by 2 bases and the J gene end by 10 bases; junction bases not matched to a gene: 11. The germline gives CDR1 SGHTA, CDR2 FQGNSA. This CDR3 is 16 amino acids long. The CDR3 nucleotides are TGTGCCAGCAGCTTAATGGGCGGCAGGGGGTTATCACCCCTCCACTTT. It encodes CASSLMGGRGLSPLHF. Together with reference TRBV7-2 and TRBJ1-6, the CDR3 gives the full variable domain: GAGVSQSPSNKVTEKGKDVELRCDPISGHTALYWYRQSLGQGLEFLIYFQGNSAPDKSGLPSDRFSAERTGGSVSTLTIQRTQQEDSAVYLCASSLMGGRGLSPLHFGNGTRLTVT.

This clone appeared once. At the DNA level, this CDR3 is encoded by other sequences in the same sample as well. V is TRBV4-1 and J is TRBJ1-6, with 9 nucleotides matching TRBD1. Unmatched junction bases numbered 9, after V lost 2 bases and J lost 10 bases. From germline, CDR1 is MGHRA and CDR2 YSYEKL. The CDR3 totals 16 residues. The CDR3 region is CASSQLPGQGPSPLHF. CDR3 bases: TGCGCCAGCAGCCAACTTCCGGGACAGGGACCCTCACCCCTCCACTTT.

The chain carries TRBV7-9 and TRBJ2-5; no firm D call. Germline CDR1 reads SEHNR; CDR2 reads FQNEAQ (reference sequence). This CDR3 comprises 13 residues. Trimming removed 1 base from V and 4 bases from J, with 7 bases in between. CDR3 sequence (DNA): TGTGCCAGCAGCTTAGTTACAATAGAGACCCAGTACTTC. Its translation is CASSLVTIETQYF.

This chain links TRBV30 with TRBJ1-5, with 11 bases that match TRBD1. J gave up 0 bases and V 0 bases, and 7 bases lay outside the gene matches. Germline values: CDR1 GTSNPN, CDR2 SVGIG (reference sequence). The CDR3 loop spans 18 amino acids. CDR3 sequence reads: CAWSVGQGGSYSNQPQHF. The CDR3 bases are TGTGCCTGGAGTGTGGGACAGGGGGGGTCCTATAGCAATCAGCCCCAGCATTTT.

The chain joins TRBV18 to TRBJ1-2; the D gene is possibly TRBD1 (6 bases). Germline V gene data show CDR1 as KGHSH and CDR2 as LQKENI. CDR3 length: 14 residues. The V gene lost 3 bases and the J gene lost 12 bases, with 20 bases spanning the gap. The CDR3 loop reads CASSPNSGVKENTF. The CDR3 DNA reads TGTGCCAGCTCACCGAACTCAGGGGTGAAGGAGAACACCTTC.

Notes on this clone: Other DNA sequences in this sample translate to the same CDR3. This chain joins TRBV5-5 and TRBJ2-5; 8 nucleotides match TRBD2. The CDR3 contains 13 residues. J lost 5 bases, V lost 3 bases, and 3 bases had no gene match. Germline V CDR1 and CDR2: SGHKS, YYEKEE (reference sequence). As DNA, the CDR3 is TGTGCCAGCAGCTCCCCGGGGGGGGAGACCCAGTACTTC. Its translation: CASSSPGGETQYF.

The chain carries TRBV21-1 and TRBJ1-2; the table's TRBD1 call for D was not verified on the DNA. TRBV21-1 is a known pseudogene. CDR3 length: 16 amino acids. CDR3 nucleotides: TGTGCCAGCAGCAAAGTGGGGCACAGTTCTAACTATGGCTACACCTTC. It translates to CASSKVGHSSNYGYTF.

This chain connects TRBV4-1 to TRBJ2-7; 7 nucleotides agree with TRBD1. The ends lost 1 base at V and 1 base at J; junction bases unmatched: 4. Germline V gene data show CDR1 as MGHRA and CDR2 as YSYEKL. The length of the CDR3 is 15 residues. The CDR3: CASSQAEGQSYEQYF. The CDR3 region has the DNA TGCGCCAGCAGCCAAGCCGAGGGACAGTCCTACGAGCAGTACTTC.

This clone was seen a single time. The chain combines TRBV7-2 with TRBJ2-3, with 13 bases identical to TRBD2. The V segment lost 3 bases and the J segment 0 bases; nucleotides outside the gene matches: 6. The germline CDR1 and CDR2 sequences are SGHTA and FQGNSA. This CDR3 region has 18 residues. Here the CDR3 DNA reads TGTGCCAGCAGCTTGGAGGGACTAGCGGGGACTAGCACAGATACGCAGTATTTT. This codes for CASSLEGLAGTSTDTQYF.

The CDR3 DNA reads as TGTGCCAGCATCAGAACGTCCTATAATTCACCCCTCCACTTT. As protein: CASIRTSYNSPLHF. The rearrangement joins TRBV2 to TRBJ1-6; D is uncertain. Germline V CDR1 and CDR2: SNHLY, FYNNEI. V was clipped by 7 bases and J by 1 base, with 8 bases between them. This CDR3 is 14 amino acids long.

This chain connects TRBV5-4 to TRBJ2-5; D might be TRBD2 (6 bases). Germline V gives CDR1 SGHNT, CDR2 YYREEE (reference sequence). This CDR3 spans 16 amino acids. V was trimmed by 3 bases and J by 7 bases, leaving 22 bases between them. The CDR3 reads CASSSGGTFGEGTQYF. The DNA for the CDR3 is TGTGCCAGCAGCTCTGGCGGGACGTTTGGGGAAGGGACCCAGTACTTC. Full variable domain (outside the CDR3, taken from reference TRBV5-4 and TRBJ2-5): ETGVTQSPTHLIKTRGQQVTLRCSSQSGHNTVSWYQQALGQGPQFIFQYYREEENGRGNFPPRFSGLQFPNYSSELNVNALELDDSALYLCASSSGGTFGEGTQYFGPGTRLLVL.

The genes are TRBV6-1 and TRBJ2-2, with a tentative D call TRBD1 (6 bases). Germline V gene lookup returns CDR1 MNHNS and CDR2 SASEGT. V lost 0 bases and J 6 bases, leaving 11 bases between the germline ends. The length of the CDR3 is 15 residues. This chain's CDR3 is CASSEAYRVSGELFF. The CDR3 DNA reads TGTGCCAGCAGTGAAGCGTACAGGGTATCCGGGGAGCTGTTTTTT.

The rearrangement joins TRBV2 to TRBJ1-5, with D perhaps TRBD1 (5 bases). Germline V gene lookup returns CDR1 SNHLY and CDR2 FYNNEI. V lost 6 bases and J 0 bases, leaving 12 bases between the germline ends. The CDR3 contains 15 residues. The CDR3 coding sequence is TGTGCCAGCAGCGGGGACTCCTATAGCAATCAGCCCCAGCATTTT. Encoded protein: CASSGDSYSNQPQHF.

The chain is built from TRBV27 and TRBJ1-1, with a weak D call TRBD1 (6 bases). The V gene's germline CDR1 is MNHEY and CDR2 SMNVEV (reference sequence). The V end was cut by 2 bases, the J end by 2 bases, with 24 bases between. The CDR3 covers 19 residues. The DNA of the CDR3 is TGTGCCAGCAGTTTAACGCTTCTCCCCATAGGGACACTTAACACTGAAGCTTTCTTT. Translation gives CASSLTLLPIGTLNTEAFF.

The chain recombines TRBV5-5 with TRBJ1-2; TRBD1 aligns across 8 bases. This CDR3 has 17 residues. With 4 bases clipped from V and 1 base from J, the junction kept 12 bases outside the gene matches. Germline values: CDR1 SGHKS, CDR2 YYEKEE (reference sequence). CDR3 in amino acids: CASSPRPGQAINYGYTF. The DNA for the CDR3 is TGTGCCAGCAGCCCCCGACCGGGACAGGCGATTAACTATGGCTACACCTTC.

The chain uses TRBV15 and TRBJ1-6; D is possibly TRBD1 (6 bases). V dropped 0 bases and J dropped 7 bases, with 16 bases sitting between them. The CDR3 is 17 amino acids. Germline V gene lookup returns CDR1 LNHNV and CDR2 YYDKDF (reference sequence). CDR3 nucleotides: TGTGCCACCAGCAGAGATCCGGCAGGGGAATGGAATTCACCCCTCCACTTT. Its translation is CATSRDPAGEWNSPLHF.

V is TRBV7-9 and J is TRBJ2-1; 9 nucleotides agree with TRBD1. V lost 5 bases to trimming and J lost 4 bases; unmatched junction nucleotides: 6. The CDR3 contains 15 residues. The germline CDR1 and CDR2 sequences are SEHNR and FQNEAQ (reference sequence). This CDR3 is CASSRQGGTYNEQFF. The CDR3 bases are TGTGCCAGCAGCAGACAGGGGGGGACTTACAATGAGCAGTTCTTC.